The 12 T cell receptor beta chains given below trace back to one sample, sequenced in a study of T cell responses to AZD1222 COVID-19 vaccine. Profiled with immunoSEQ multiplex PCR; TCRdb holds only in-frame clones, not every one. The data show fewer than 150,000 clones, roughly nine tenths seen once. This material consisted of peripheral blood, taken on day 0 of AZD1222 vaccination. Source of these receptors: an adult in good health.

The V call is TRBV30, the J call TRBJ1-5; D is possibly TRBD1 (6 bases). This CDR3 comprises 13 residues. The ends were cut back, 5 bases at V and 7 bases at J, with 15 bases in the middle. CDR1 and CDR2 from the germline V gene are GTSNPN and SVGIG (reference sequence). In nucleotides, the CDR3 is TGTGCCTGGGCAGAACAGGGTAACCAGCCCCAGCATTTT. It yields the protein CAWAEQGNQPQHF.

This chain links TRBV6-5 with TRBJ2-5; 10 bases match TRBD2. CDR1 is MNHEY, CDR2 SVGAGI, per germline. J was trimmed by 2 bases and V by 4 bases; bases with no gene match: 4. There are 15 residues in the CDR3. The CDR3 protein is CASSSKRGGQETQYF. The DNA for the CDR3 is TGTGCCAGCAGTTCGAAGCGGGGGGGACAAGAGACCCAGTACTTC.

The J gene is TRBJ2-7, the V gene TRBV25-1; perhaps TRBD1 as D (5 bases). The CDR3 totals 13 residues. V lost 6 bases to trimming and J lost 1 base, with 10 bases between them. The V gene's germline CDR1 is MGHDK and CDR2 SYGVNS. CDR3 nucleotide sequence: TGTGCCAGCAGACAGGCCAGTTCCTACGAGCAGTACTTC. Amino acids: CASRQASSYEQYF.

This chain connects TRBV24-1 to TRBJ2-5, with 12 bases aligning to TRBD2. The CDR3 totals 18 residues. The V gene end was trimmed by 1 base and the J gene end by 2 bases; junction bases not matched to a gene: 7. Germline V gene lookup returns CDR1 KGHDR and CDR2 SFDVKD. CDR3 nucleotides: TGTGCCACCAGTGATTTCCCGACTAGCGGGGGATCTCAAGAGACCCAGTACTTC. Translating it yields CATSDFPTSGGSQETQYF.

V and J are TRBV5-1 and TRBJ2-7; D is possibly TRBD2 (5 bases). Germline CDR1 reads SGHRS; CDR2 reads YFSETQ. The CDR3 has 12 amino acids. Trimming stripped 8 bases from V and 2 bases from J, with 11 bases between. The CDR3 is CASRGTTYEQYF. For the CDR3, the DNA is TGCGCCAGTCGGGGTACGACCTACGAGCAGTACTTC. Complete variable domain (other parts from reference TRBV5-1 and TRBJ2-7): KAGVTQTPRYLIKTRGQQVTLSCSPISGHRSVSWYQQTPGQGLQFLFEYFSETQRNKGNFPGRFSGRQFSNSRSEMNVSTLELGDSALYLCASRGTTYEQYFGPGTRLTVT.

This clone was counted a single time. CDR3 sequence reads: CASSQERGGRDGNMNTEAFF. The CDR3, as DNA: TGTGCCAGCAGCCAAGAGAGGGGTGGCCGGGACGGAAATATGAACACTGAAGCTTTCTTT. V gene TRBV4-2 combines with J gene TRBJ1-1, with TRBD1 as a possible D gene (5 bases). V lost 0 bases and J 0 bases, leaving 23 bases between the germline ends. Germline assignment: CDR1 LGHNA and CDR2 YNFKEQ. The CDR3 runs 20 residues.

The chain carries TRBV5-1 and TRBJ2-5, with 12 bases aligning to TRBD2. The V segment lost 3 bases and the J segment 1 base; nucleotides outside the gene matches: 10. The CDR3 runs to 18 residues. CDR1 and CDR2 (germline): SGHRS, YFSETQ. The CDR3 region has the DNA TGCGCCAGCAGCTCTAGCGGGGGGGCCCCAAGATTCCAAGAGACCCAGTACTTC. Translation: CASSSSGGAPRFQETQYF.

The gene calls are TRBV5-1 and TRBJ2-7; 7 nucleotides agree with TRBD1. Germline V gives CDR1 SGHRS, CDR2 YFSETQ. The CDR3 runs 15 residues. J was trimmed by 4 bases and V by 4 bases; bases with no gene match: 11. The CDR3 reads CASSPDLTGRYEQYF. CDR3 bases: TGCGCCAGCAGCCCGGACCTGACAGGGCGATACGAGCAGTACTTC.

The genes are TRBV29-1 and TRBJ2-5; no clear D gene. The CDR3 spans 13 residues. V lost 4 bases to trimming and J lost 1 base, with 10 bases between them. CDR1 SQVTM and CDR2 ANQGSEA come from the germline V gene. The CDR3 protein is CSVGPPTQETQYF. DNA for the CDR3: TGCAGCGTTGGCCCGCCTACCCAAGAGACCCAGTACTTC.

The chain uses TRBV28 and TRBJ1-1; D ambiguous. V was pared by 3 bases and J by 1 base, with 6 bases between. Per germline, CDR1 MDHEN and CDR2 SYDVKM. The CDR3 has 13 residues. CDR3 coding DNA: TGTGCCAGCAGTTTCAGAGAGAACACTGAAGCTTTCTTT. Protein product: CASSFRENTEAFF.

CDR3: CASSLAIKMGAKTISYGYTF. CDR3 coding DNA: TGCGCCAGCAGCTTGGCCATCAAAATGGGGGCCAAAACCATATCCTATGGCTACACCTTC. The rearrangement joins TRBV5-1 to TRBJ1-2, with D possibly TRBD1 on 6 matching bases. This CDR3 region has 20 residues. CDR1 and CDR2 (germline): SGHRS, YFSETQ. Trimming took 0 bases from V and 4 from J, leaving 28 bases between them. Combining the CDR3 with reference TRBV5-1 and TRBJ1-2 gives the whole variable domain KAGVTQTPRYLIKTRGQQVTLSCSPISGHRSVSWYQQTPGQGLQFLFEYFSETQRNKGNFPGRFSGRQFSNSRSEMNVSTLELGDSALYLCASSLAIKMGAKTISYGYTFGSGTRLTVV.

V usage is TRBV30 and J usage is TRBJ1-6; D unresolved. The CDR3 extends over 13 amino acids. CDR1 and CDR2 from the germline V gene are GTSNPN and SVGIG (reference sequence). The ends were cut back, 5 bases at V and 8 bases at J, with 13 bases in the middle. The CDR3 sequence is CAWALNGDSPLHF. CDR3 coding DNA: TGTGCCTGGGCGCTTAACGGCGATTCACCCCTCCACTTT. Full variable domain (outside the CDR3, taken from reference TRBV30 and TRBJ1-6): SQTIHQWPATLVQPVGSPLSLECTVEGTSNPNLYWYRQAAGRGLQLLFYSVGIGQISSEVPQNLSASRPQDRQFILSSKKLLLSDSGFYLCAWALNGDSPLHFGNGTRLTVT.